This T cell receptor beta chain appears in the sequencing data of a study of liver allograft versus peripheral blood T cells. Study-level background: What was compared were the T cell receptor repertoires in transplanted livers and those in the peripheral blood of recipients.

The CDR3 is 15 residues long. Germline V lookup: CDR1 MNHEY, CDR2 SVGAGI. Trimming shortened V by 3 bases and J by 0 bases, and 10 bases separated the two germline ends. This clonotype was seen ten or more times. Its matching antigen is unknown. TCRdb analysed the reads with MiXCR anew, one entry per CDR3 protein. The sample yields some 9,100 distinct CDR3 sequences, under 20% seen once. Study-level findings and limits: According to reports, the T cell receptor repertoires inside liver allografts differed from those in peripheral blood.

This TCR came from a human patient who had a liver transplant. A share of the T cells may be of graft donor origin. The chain links TRBV6-5 to TRBJ2-3; no clear D gene. CDR3 bases: TGTGCCAGCAGTTATACAGAGATAAGCACAGATACGCAGTATTTT. It codes for CASSYTEISTDTQYF.